Listed below are T cell receptor beta chains from one sample, sequenced in a study of blood T cells in healthy people across ages. One entry per CDR3 protein results from TCRdb running MiXCR on the 5' RACE reads. The repertoire includes 1.5 million or so distinct CDR3 sequences, approximately 43% of them detected once, and about 4% sits in the top ten. Sequenced: blood. These receptors all stem from a young woman in good health. Both conserved end residues are part of each CDR3. The D gene is left open where the match is weak. The size field is filled for only some rows; it gives once, few, many or a size class.

>TRBD1|TRBV24-1|TRBJ2-5|.
CATSARTGVSETQYF
TGTGCCACCAGTGCCCGGACAGGGGTTTCGGAGACCCAGTACTTC
>.|TRBV9|TRBJ2-7|.
CASSVDVGLNYGQYF
TGTGCCAGCAGCGTAGACGTGGGATTAAACTACGGGCAGTACTTC
>TRBD1|TRBV25-1|TRBJ1-1|.
CASSDTGQGAGNTEAFF
TGTGCCAGCAGTGATACGGGACAGGGGGCTGGGAACACTGAAGCTTTCTTT
>.|TRBV13|TRBJ2-1|.
CASTLSPFRDWLAEDNEQFF
TGTGCCAGCACCCTTTCCCCCTTCAGGGACTGGCTAGCCGAGGATAATGAGCAGTTCTTC
>.|TRBV12-3/TRBV12-4|TRBJ2-3|.
CASSPSQFTDTQYF
TGTGCCAGCAGCCCATCACAATTCACAGATACGCAGTATTTT
>TRBD1|TRBV12-3/TRBV12-4|TRBJ2-7|few
CASSLSRGREQYF
TGTGCCAGCAGTTTGAGCAGGGGGCGCGAGCAGTACTTC
>.|TRBV15|TRBJ2-7|few
CATSRDRGDEQYF
TGTGCCACCAGCAGAGATCGAGGGGACGAGCAGTACTTC
>.|TRBV6-2/TRBV6-3|TRBJ2-1|few
CATFSAGRQGRYNEQFF
TGTGCCACCTTCTCAGCCGGCCGGCAGGGGCGTTACAATGAGCAGTTCTTC
>.|TRBV9|TRBJ2-1|.
CASSFTVPGPYNEQFF
TGTGCCAGCAGCTTTACGGTTCCCGGCCCCTACAATGAGCAGTTCTTC
>.|TRBV4-3|TRBJ2-7|.
CASSQDARGTYEQYF
TGCGCCAGCAGCCAAGATGCACGGGGCACCTACGAGCAGTACTTC
>.|TRBV18|TRBJ1-1|.
CASSPLGPMNTEAFF
TGTGCCAGCTCACCACTGGGGCCAATGAACACTGAAGCTTTCTTT
>TRBD1|TRBV20-1|TRBJ1-2|many
CSARDRGGYGYTF
TGCAGCGCCAGGGACAGGGGGGGCTATGGCTACACCTTC
>.|TRBV25-1|TRBJ1-2|few
CASSAVKGPRDGYTF
TGTGCCAGCAGTGCCGTCAAGGGGCCGCGAGATGGCTACACCTTC
>.|TRBV6-2/TRBV6-3|TRBJ2-1|.
CASSYTEDEQFF
TGTGCCAGCAGTTACACGGAGGATGAGCAGTTCTTC
>.|TRBV28|TRBJ2-3|.
CASSPAGAPADTQYF
TGTGCCAGCAGTCCCGCAGGGGCCCCCGCAGATACGCAGTATTTT
>TRBD1|TRBV6-2/TRBV6-3|TRBJ2-3|few
CASSRQGVTDTQYF
TGTGCCAGCAGTCGACAGGGGGTCACAGATACGCAGTATTTT
>.|TRBV20-1|TRBJ2-1|few
CSVALQGRNEQFF
TGCAGTGTTGCTCTACAGGGGAGGAATGAGCAGTTCTTC
>.|TRBV5-1|TRBJ1-2|.
CASSFPGPISFYGYTF
TGCGCCAGCAGCTTCCCGGGGCCGATCTCGTTCTATGGCTACACCTTC